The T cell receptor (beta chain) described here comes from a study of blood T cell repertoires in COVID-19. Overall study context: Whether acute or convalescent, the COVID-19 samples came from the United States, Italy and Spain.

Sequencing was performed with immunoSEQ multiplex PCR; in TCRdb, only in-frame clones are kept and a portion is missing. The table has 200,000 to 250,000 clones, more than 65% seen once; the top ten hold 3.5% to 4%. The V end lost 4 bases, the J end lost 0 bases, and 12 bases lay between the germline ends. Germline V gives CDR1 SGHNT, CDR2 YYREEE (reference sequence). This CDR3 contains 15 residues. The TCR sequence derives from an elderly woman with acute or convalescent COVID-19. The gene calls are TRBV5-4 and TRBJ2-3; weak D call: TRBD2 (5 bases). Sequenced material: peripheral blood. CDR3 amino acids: CASSPPRASTDTQYF. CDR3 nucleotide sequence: TGTGCCAGCAGCCCCCCGAGGGCTAGCACAGATACGCAGTATTTT. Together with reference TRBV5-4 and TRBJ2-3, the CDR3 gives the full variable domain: ETGVTQSPTHLIKTRGQQVTLRCSSQSGHNTVSWYQQALGQGPQFIFQYYREEENGRGNFPPRFSGLQFPNYSSELNVNALELDDSALYLCASSPPRASTDTQYFGPGTRLTVL.